What follows are 5 T cell receptor beta chains derived from one specimen sequenced in a study of graft-versus-host responses after intestinal transplantation. These receptors' targets are unknown. Sequencing used immunoSEQ multiplex PCR; TCRdb keeps in-frame clones, though not all of them. The table lists 85,000 to 100,000 clones, around 92% of them singletons. The sample was unstimulated CD8+ T cells sorted from spleen or lymph node cells, taken before transplant. These receptors were collected from a human donor who was the organ donor for an intestinal transplant.

This clone appeared a single time. The J gene is TRBJ2-2, the V gene TRBV28; D perhaps matches TRBD1 (6 bases). V lost 3 bases and J 6 bases, leaving 14 bases between the germline ends. This CDR3 is 15 amino acids long. CDR1 is MDHEN, CDR2 SYDVKM, per germline. The CDR3 is CASSLPPGDAGELFF. Written as DNA, the CDR3 is TGTGCCAGCAGTTTGCCCCCAGGGGACGCCGGGGAGCTGTTTTTT.

The chain has TRBV6-1 and TRBJ1-2; the D gene is possibly TRBD1 (5 bases). The ends were cut back, 1 base at V and 8 bases at J, with 11 bases in the middle. The CDR3 runs 13 residues. Germline-derived CDR1 and CDR2 are MNHNS and SASEGT. The DNA of the CDR3 is TGTGCCAGCAGTGAAGATGGGGGGAGAGGCTACACCTTC. This gives the protein CASSEDGGRGYTF.

This chain connects TRBV30 to TRBJ1-3; unclear D gene. This CDR3 region has 11 residues. Germline CDR1 GTSNPN, CDR2 SVGIG (reference sequence). V shed 8 bases and J shed 4 bases, with 9 bases lying between them. As DNA, the CDR3 is TGTGCCCGGATATCGGGAAACACCATATATTTT. Translation gives CARISGNTIYF.

The chain uses TRBV5-1 and TRBJ1-1; D not resolved. V was clipped by 5 bases and J by 10 bases, with 27 bases between them. Germline lookup yields CDR1 SGHRS and CDR2 YFSETQ. CDR3 length: 16 residues. The CDR3 sequence is CASRSLPGEEKGRAFF. Here the CDR3 DNA reads TGCGCCAGCAGGAGTCTTCCGGGAGAAGAGAAAGGGCGAGCTTTCTTT.

This chain uses TRBV4-1 with TRBJ1-4, with D possibly being TRBD1 (6 bases). V was cut by 6 bases and J by 4 bases, with 15 bases left in between. CDR3 length equals 15 residues. Germline assignment: CDR1 MGHRA and CDR2 YSYEKL. The CDR3 DNA reads TGCGCCAGCAGTCCCCGGGACACCTTTAATGAAAAACTGTTTTTT. It codes for CASSPRDTFNEKLFF.